This T cell receptor (beta chain) was documented in a study of T cell repertoires in cytomegalovirus infection. Study overall: Public TCR beta signatures provided an indication of both CMV infection and a matching HLA type.

Study observations and caveats: There were HLA-C-restricted CMV-specific TCR beta clonotypes dominating the ex vivo response. Carriers of CMV plus the relevant HLA were identified by cumulative public TCR beta family frequency.

This clonotype was seen ten or more times. Its antigen is not identified. From the reads, TCRdb called clonotypes with MiXCR, one entry per CDR3 protein. In the table there are under 350,000 distinct CDR3 sequences, over 7.5% of which are singletons. V lost 3 bases and J 0 bases, leaving 9 bases between the germline ends. The V gene's germline CDR1 is SGHTA and CDR2 FQGNSA. The CDR3 covers 16 residues. This chain links TRBV7-2 with TRBJ2-6; D unclear. The TCR sequence derives from a human donor in good health (CMV status not recorded). Some clones in this sample may be carry-over from other donors' samples. The sequenced sample consisted of PBMCs. The CDR3 loop is CASSFQRFSGANVLTF. The CDR3 DNA sequence: TGTGCCAGCAGCTTTCAGAGGTTCTCTGGGGCCAACGTCCTGACTTTC.